In this sample, the clone carrying this T cell receptor beta chain turned up a few times. In the authors' methods: Nucleated cell counts were estimated from reference gene primer amplification. Profiled with immunoSEQ multiplex PCR; TCRdb holds only in-frame clones, not every one. The DNA gave D and trimming, while V, J and clone size come from that table. This sample has around 130,000 clones, with about 84% found just once. Germline loops: CDR1 SGHRS, CDR2 YFSETQ. This CDR3 comprises 14 residues. V gave up 3 bases and J gave up 6 bases; unmatched junction bases: 6. The sample comes from a study of blood T cell repertoires in COVID-19. At the level of the study: COVID-19 samples, acute and convalescent, were from the United States, Italy and Spain. The analysed material was cDNA or gDNA that came from T cells, B-cell-depleted T cells, or PBMCs.

The sequencing sample was made of peripheral blood. V gene TRBV5-1 combines with J gene TRBJ1-2; 9 bases fit TRBD1. This sequence was found in a woman aged 60-75 years with acute or convalescent COVID-19. For the CDR3, the DNA is TGCGCCAGCAGCTCTGACAGGGGGGAAGATGGCTACACCTTC. Amino acids: CASSSDRGEDGYTF. The variable domain in full, with the rest retrieved from reference TRBV5-1 and TRBJ1-2, is KAGVTQTPRYLIKTRGQQVTLSCSPISGHRSVSWYQQTPGQGLQFLFEYFSETQRNKGNFPGRFSGRQFSNSRSEMNVSTLELGDSALYLCASSSDRGEDGYTFGSGTRLTVV.